This T cell receptor beta chain was observed in a study of early T cells in non-severe SARS-CoV-2 infection. Turning to the study itself: Bulk RNA taken from unsorted whole blood was sequenced, leaving chains unpaired.

This clonotype has at least ten counts. Each single cDNA molecule received a unique molecular identifier. Using its own MiXCR run on the 5' RACE reads, TCRdb lists one record per CDR3 protein. The sample lists 90,000 to 120,000 distinct CDR3 sequences, 11% occurring once. The CDR3 runs to 15 residues. Between the trimmed V and J ends, which lost 7 bases and 1 base, there was a span of 15 bases. Germline-derived CDR1 and CDR2 are SGHTA and FQGNSA. The TCR originated in an adult who was a healthcare worker with PCR-confirmed SARS-CoV-2 infection or an uninfected control (not recorded which). Sequenced material: whole blood. The chain employs TRBV7-2 and TRBJ2-3; D may match TRBD1 or TRBD2 (6 bases each). The CDR3, as DNA: TGTGCCAGCAACCCGGAGGGGGTAGGCACAGATACGCAGTATTTT. This sequence encodes CASNPEGVGTDTQYF.